These T cell receptor beta chains were read from a single sample in a study of blood T cell repertoires in COVID-19. Sequencing was performed with immunoSEQ multiplex PCR; in TCRdb, only in-frame clones are kept and a portion is missing. The sample consists of about 89,000 clones, 75% to 90% of them appearing once. The sequencing sample was made of peripheral blood. These receptors were collected from a man older than 75 with active or convalescent COVID-19. Each CDR3 is given with its conserved first and last residue. The D gene is left open where the match is weak. The size entry is marked missing in some rows and otherwise reads once, few, many or a size class.

D gene: .; V gene: TRBV9; clone size: .; CDR3 length: 14; J gene: TRBJ1-6; CDR3 DNA: TGTGCCAGCAGCCCGGTGATTTCTAATTCACCCCTCCACTTT; CDR3 protein: CASSPVISNSPLHF
D gene: .; V gene: TRBV13; clone size: .; CDR3 length: 16; J gene: TRBJ2-5; CDR3 DNA: TGTGCCAGCAGCCCTATATTCGGGGGGCCGAAAGAGACCCAGTACTTC; CDR3 protein: CASSPIFGGPKETQYF
D gene: TRBD1; V gene: TRBV7-9; clone size: .; CDR3 length: 16; J gene: TRBJ1-2; CDR3 DNA: TGTGCCAGCAGCTTAGAAGGCAGGGGGAACGGCTATGGCTACACCTTC; CDR3 protein: CASSLEGRGNGYGYTF
D gene: TRBD1; V gene: TRBV5-6; clone size: .; CDR3 length: 15; J gene: TRBJ1-2; CDR3 DNA: TGTGCCAGCAGCTTGGGGACAGGGGGCTCTAATGGCTACACCTTC; CDR3 protein: CASSLGTGGSNGYTF
D gene: .; V gene: TRBV19; clone size: .; CDR3 length: 15; J gene: TRBJ2-1; CDR3 DNA: TGTGCCAGTAGGACTCCGGGAGTGGCGTTCAATGAGCAGTTCTTC; CDR3 protein: CASRTPGVAFNEQFF
D gene: TRBD2; V gene: TRBV7-3; clone size: .; CDR3 length: 19; J gene: TRBJ2-2; CDR3 DNA: TGTGCCAGCAGCTTAAATTTGGTTGAGGCGGGAGGGTACACCGGGGAGCTGTTTTTT; CDR3 protein: CASSLNLVEAGGYTGELFF
D gene: TRBD1; V gene: TRBV3-1/TRBV3-2; clone size: .; CDR3 length: 15; J gene: TRBJ1-5; CDR3 DNA: TGTGCCAGCAGCCAAGACGCAGGGGGCGTTCAGCCCCAGCATTTT; CDR3 protein: CASSQDAGGVQPQHF
D gene: TRBD2; V gene: TRBV27; clone size: .; CDR3 length: 15; J gene: TRBJ2-7; CDR3 DNA: TGTGCCAGCAGTTTTCTAGCGGGAGGGGGGTACGAGCAGTACTTC; CDR3 protein: CASSFLAGGGYEQYF
D gene: .; V gene: TRBV3-1/TRBV3-2; clone size: .; CDR3 length: 11; J gene: TRBJ1-2; CDR3 DNA: TGTGCCAGCAGCCGAGGGTTTGGCTACACCTTC; CDR3 protein: CASSRGFGYTF
D gene: .; V gene: TRBV5-1; clone size: .; CDR3 length: 13; J gene: TRBJ1-4; CDR3 DNA: TGCGCCAGCAGCTTGGGACATAATGAAAAACTGTTTTTT; CDR3 protein: CASSLGHNEKLFF
D gene: .; V gene: TRBV20-1; clone size: .; CDR3 length: 11; J gene: TRBJ1-2; CDR3 DNA: TGCAGTGCCGGACAGAGCTATGGCTACACCTTC; CDR3 protein: CSAGQSYGYTF
D gene: .; V gene: TRBV7-8; clone size: .; CDR3 length: 15; J gene: TRBJ2-2; CDR3 DNA: TGTGCCAGCAGCACCCGGACAACGAACACCGGGGAGCTGTTTTTT; CDR3 protein: CASSTRTTNTGELFF
D gene: .; V gene: TRBV5-7; clone size: .; CDR3 length: 15; J gene: TRBJ2-2; CDR3 DNA: TGTGCCAGCAGCTTAGGGGCAGATTACACCGGGGAGCTGTTTTTT; CDR3 protein: CASSLGADYTGELFF
D gene: TRBD1; V gene: TRBV10-3; clone size: .; CDR3 length: 15; J gene: TRBJ2-7; CDR3 DNA: TGTGCCATCAGTGAGGGGCAGGGGGCCCCCTACGAGCAGTACTTC; CDR3 protein: CAISEGQGAPYEQYF
D gene: TRBD2; V gene: TRBV7-8; clone size: .; CDR3 length: 19; J gene: TRBJ2-1; CDR3 DNA: TGTGCCAGCAGCCCCACGACACTGACTAGCGGGAGATCCTACAATGAGCAGTTCTTC; CDR3 protein: CASSPTTLTSGRSYNEQFF
D gene: TRBD1; V gene: TRBV6-5; clone size: .; CDR3 length: 15; J gene: TRBJ2-7; CDR3 DNA: TGTGCCAGCAGTTACACGTGGGACAGGCGATACGAGCAGTACTTC; CDR3 protein: CASSYTWDRRYEQYF
D gene: .; V gene: TRBV5-1; clone size: .; CDR3 length: 18; J gene: TRBJ2-1; CDR3 DNA: TGCGCCAGCAGCGAAAGTCTCATGGGCTACCGCTCCTACAATGAGCAGTTCTTC; CDR3 protein: CASSESLMGYRSYNEQFF
D gene: .; V gene: TRBV7-7; clone size: once; CDR3 length: 15; J gene: TRBJ2-3; CDR3 DNA: TGTGCTAGCAGCCCTGGCAGCGGGAGCACAGATACGCAGTATTTT; CDR3 protein: CASSPGSGSTDTQYF